Sequencing of this T cell receptor beta chain was carried out in a study of patients and donors after allogeneic stem cell transplantation. TCRdb processed the RT-PCR reads anew with MiXCR; each CDR3 protein has one entry. The sample comprises 150,000 to 200,000 distinct CDR3 sequences, 41% of which are singletons, and about 35% rests with the top ten. This CDR3 is built from 11 residues. Only a few counts were recorded for this clonotype. The junction shows a germline mismatch at one end, possibly a read error. This clonotype was obtained from a human donor who was either an allogeneic HSCT recipient or a stem cell or donor lymphocyte infusion donor (not recorded which). It is not recorded whose cells these are; they may come from a transplant donor. Sample: blood, either unsorted or a sorted T cell fraction (not recorded which). The chain carries TRBV12-3 or TRBV12-4 and TRBJ2-7, with D tentatively TRBD1 (5 bases). The DNA for the CDR3 is TGTGCCAGCAGTTTAGGGGCAGGGAACCACTTC. Translated: CASSLGAGNHF.